The entry that follows covers one T cell receptor (beta chain) sequence. What it binds is unknown. This entry comes from a study of response to subunit inactivated influenza vaccine. Study-wide results and caveats: That few new T cells are recruited by each seasonal influenza vaccination was the authors' suggestion.

TCRdb itself ran the RT-PCR reads through MiXCR, one entry per CDR3 protein. The sample has around 580,000 distinct CDR3 sequences; 14% are singletons. From germline, CDR1 is MNHEY and CDR2 SVGEGT. The V gene lost 2 bases and the J gene lost 9 bases, with 11 bases spanning the gap. This CDR3 region has 13 residues. The chain carries TRBV6-2 or TRBV6-3 and TRBJ2-1; D is ambiguous. Specimen: PBMCs from blood, collected roughly 13 days after vaccination. This sequence was found in a man over 45 who received an inactivated influenza vaccine. The CDR3 loop is CASSYNNPGEQFF. In DNA, the CDR3 is TGTGCCAGCAGTTACAACAATCCCGGTGAGCAGTTCTTC.